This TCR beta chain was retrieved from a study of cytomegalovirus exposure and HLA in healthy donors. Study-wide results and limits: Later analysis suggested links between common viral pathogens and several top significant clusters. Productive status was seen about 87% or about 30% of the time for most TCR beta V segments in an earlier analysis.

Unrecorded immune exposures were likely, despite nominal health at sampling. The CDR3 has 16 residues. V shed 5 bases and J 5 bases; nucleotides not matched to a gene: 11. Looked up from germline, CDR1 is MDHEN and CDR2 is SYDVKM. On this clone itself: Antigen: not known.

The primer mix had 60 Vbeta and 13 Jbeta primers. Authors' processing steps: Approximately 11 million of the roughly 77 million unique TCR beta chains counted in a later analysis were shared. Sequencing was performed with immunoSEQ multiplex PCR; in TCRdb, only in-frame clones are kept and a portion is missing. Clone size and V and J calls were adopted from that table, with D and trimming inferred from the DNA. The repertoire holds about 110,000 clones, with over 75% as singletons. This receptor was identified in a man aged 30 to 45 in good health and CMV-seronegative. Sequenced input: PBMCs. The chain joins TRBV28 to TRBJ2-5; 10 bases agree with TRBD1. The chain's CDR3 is CASSLPRTGGGETQYF. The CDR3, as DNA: TGTGCCAGCAGTCTGCCCAGGACAGGGGGAGGTGAGACCCAGTACTTC.